The source of this T cell receptor (beta chain) is a study of T cell clones after liver transplantation. As for the study in general: TCRbeta sequencing after a pre-transplant mixed lymphocyte reaction identified graft-donor-reactive clones, later tracked in post-transplant blood. Three of the eight recipients were HCV-positive; the rest had non-autoimmune, non-viral transplant indications.

This clone appeared a few times. The data were produced by immunoSEQ multiplex PCR, yet TCRdb's version contains in-frame clones alone and is incomplete. The sample consists of over 5,500 clones, under 75% of them appearing once. Germline-derived CDR1 and CDR2 are SGHVS and FNYEAQ. The CDR3 sequence is 15 residues long. V lost 1 base and J lost 5; bases outside the gene matches: 7. Sorting of unstimulated PBMCs yielded separate CD3+CD4+ and CD3+CD8+ fractions. The TCR was taken from a human donor who received a liver transplant. The sequencing here drew on CD8+ T cells from blood, taken before liver transplant. The chain recombines TRBV7-6 with TRBJ2-7; TRBD1 aligns across 8 bases. The CDR3 DNA reads as TGTGCCAGCAGCTTAGGTCAGGGGGCGCCCAACGAGCAGTACTTC. Translated: CASSLGQGAPNEQYF.